The 32 T cell receptor beta chains below were found in one sample sequenced in a study of blood T cell repertoires in COVID-19. The repertoire was sequenced with immunoSEQ multiplex PCR; TCRdb's copy has only in-frame clones and lacks some. This sample has 150,000 to 200,000 clones, with 70% to 90% found just once. Material for sequencing was peripheral blood. These receptors originate from a man aged 35-49 years with active or convalescent COVID-19.

V usage is TRBV6-5 and J usage is TRBJ1-1, with TRBD1 as a possible D gene (5 bases). CDR1 and CDR2 from the germline V gene are MNHEY and SVGAGI. CDR3 length: 13 residues. V lost 6 bases and J 4 bases, leaving 12 bases between the germline ends. CDR3 sequence reads: CASRGGGATEAFF. The CDR3 DNA reads TGTGCCAGCAGGGGCGGCGGGGCCACTGAAGCTTTCTTT.

The chain couples TRBV19 to TRBJ2-2; maybe TRBD2 (6 bases). The V and J ends lost 6 bases and 4 bases respectively, with 15 bases between them. Germline CDR1 is LNHDA and CDR2 is SQIVND (reference sequence). The CDR3 is 15 residues long. For the CDR3, the DNA is TGTGCCAGTAGCGGCCTCACTAGCCTCACCGGGGAGCTGTTTTTT. Translated, it gives CASSGLTSLTGELFF. Filled out from reference TRBV19 and TRBJ2-2, the complete variable domain reads DGGITQSPKYLFRKEGQNVTLSCEQNLNHDAMYWYRQDPGQGLRLIYYSQIVNDFQKGDIAEGYSVSREKKESFPLTVTSAQKNPTAFYLCASSGLTSLTGELFFGEGSRLTVL.

This chain links TRBV7-8 with TRBJ2-5, with TRBD1 matching 9 bases. The CDR3 is 15 residues long. Looked up from germline, CDR1 is SGHVS and CDR2 is FQNEAQ. Trimming at V came to 5 bases and at J to 3 bases, leaving 7 bases not matched to a gene. CDR3 protein: CASSVSTGGEETQYF. CDR3 sequence (DNA): TGTGCCAGCAGCGTCTCCACAGGGGGCGAAGAGACCCAGTACTTC.

Concerning this clone itself: A read error may account for a junction end that differs from germline. This chain's CDR3 is CASSLDRDQATQYF. As DNA, the CDR3 is TGTGCCAGCAGTCTCGACAGGGACCAAGCGACCCAGTACTTC. The chain uses TRBV6-5 and TRBJ2-5, with TRBD1 identical over 7 bases. Germline CDR1 MNHEY, CDR2 SVGAGI. The CDR3 totals 14 residues.

The chain employs TRBV19 and TRBJ1-5; TRBD1 is a possible D gene (6 bases). V lost 5 bases to trimming and J lost 6 bases, with 14 bases between them. Germline V lookup: CDR1 LNHDA, CDR2 SQIVND (reference sequence). The CDR3 is made up of 14 amino acids. In DNA, the CDR3 is TGTGCCAGTAGTGTAGGGGGGGGCGGTCAGCCCCAGCATTTT. Its protein is CASSVGGGGQPQHF.

The V gene is TRBV6-5, the J gene TRBJ2-7; no definite D call. Germline-derived CDR1 and CDR2 are MNHEY and SVGAGI. Trimming left V 6 bases short and J 1 base short, with 10 bases between. This CDR3 is 13 amino acids long. CDR3 sequence reads: CASRVSGSYEQYF. The CDR3 nucleotides read TGTGCCAGCAGGGTCTCCGGGTCCTACGAGCAGTACTTC.

This chain uses TRBV9 with TRBJ1-4; no reliable D call. Trimming stripped 2 bases from V and 7 bases from J, with 9 bases between. This CDR3 spans 13 amino acids. Germline CDR1 reads SGDLS; CDR2 reads YYNGEE. The CDR3 spells CASSVGGSEKLFF. In DNA form, the CDR3 reads TGTGCCAGCAGCGTCGGTGGTAGTGAAAAACTGTTTTTT. Drawing the rest from reference TRBV9 and TRBJ1-4, the complete variable domain is DSGVTQTPKHLITATGQRVTLRCSPRSGDLSVYWYQQSLDQGLQFLIQYYNGEERAKGNILERFSAQQFPDLHSELNLSSLELGDSALYFCASSVGGSEKLFFGSGTQLSVL.

The chain is built from TRBV15 and TRBJ2-2; 7 positions match TRBD1. The germline V gene has CDR1 LNHNV and CDR2 YYDKDF (reference sequence). Unmatched junction bases numbered 7, after V lost 5 bases and J lost 1 base. The CDR3 runs 16 residues. CDR3: CATSGVGQWNTGELFF. The CDR3 region has the DNA TGTGCCACCAGCGGCGTGGGACAGTGGAACACCGGGGAGCTGTTTTTT.

The V and J genes are TRBV10-3 and TRBJ2-7; D may be TRBD2 (7 bases). This CDR3 is built from 14 residues. Germline values: CDR1 ENHRY, CDR2 SYGVKD. Between the trimmed V and J ends, which lost 8 bases and 6 bases, there was a span of 20 bases. The CDR3, as DNA: TGTGCCATCGGTGGAGGAGGGGGGGCCGTCGAGCAGTACTTC. As protein: CAIGGGGGAVEQYF.

This clone came up a few times. The V and J genes are TRBV28 and TRBJ1-6, with D unclear. The V gene's germline CDR1 is MDHEN and CDR2 SYDVKM. The ends were cut back, 2 bases at V and 7 bases at J, with 15 bases in the middle. This CDR3 spans 16 amino acids. DNA for the CDR3: TGTGCCAGCAGTTTACAGTACAGCCAGCAGAATTCACCCCTCCACTTT. This translates into CASSLQYSQQNSPLHF.

V usage is TRBV12-3 or TRBV12-4 and J usage is TRBJ1-1, with D unclear. This CDR3 region has 13 residues. Trimming stripped 1 base from V and 6 bases from J, with 9 bases between. The CDR3 DNA follows: TGTGCCAGCAGTTTAGGGGCAGCCGCTGAAGCTTTCTTT. Amino acid sequence: CASSLGAAAEAFF.

This clone was observed a handful of times. The gene calls are TRBV15 and TRBJ1-5; no reliable D call. The CDR3 length is 13 residues. V was pared by 0 bases and J by 6 bases, with 6 bases between. Germline CDR1 and CDR2: LNHNV and YYDKDF (reference sequence). The chain's CDR3 is CATSREGSQPQHF. In DNA, the CDR3 is TGTGCCACCAGCAGAGAGGGGAGTCAGCCCCAGCATTTT.

V and J are TRBV29-1 and TRBJ1-1; D is uncertain. The V end lost 7 bases, the J end lost 3 bases, and 18 bases lay between the germline ends. This CDR3 is built from 14 residues. Germline CDR1 reads SQVTM; CDR2 reads ANQGSEA. The CDR3 is CSASKGDGYTEAFF. CDR3 DNA sequence: TGCAGCGCCAGCAAGGGAGACGGGTACACTGAAGCTTTCTTT.

The count of this clone is one. The chain is built from TRBV5-6 and TRBJ1-5; D may be TRBD1 (6 bases). V gave up 5 bases and J gave up 4 bases, with 13 bases separating them. Germline loops: CDR1 SGHDT, CDR2 YYEEEE. The CDR3 sequence is 14 residues long. Here the CDR3 reads CASSSGHENQPQHF. Written as DNA, the CDR3 is TGTGCCAGCAGTTCGGGACACGAGAATCAGCCCCAGCATTTT.

The chain joins TRBV7-2 to TRBJ2-1, with D possibly TRBD1 on 6 matching bases. The CDR3 runs to 15 residues. Germline loops: CDR1 SGHTA, CDR2 FQGNSA. Trimming pared 6 bases from V and 0 bases from J, leaving 12 bases between. Written as DNA, the CDR3 is TGTGCCAGCAGAGGGGGTCCGAGCTCCTACAATGAGCAGTTCTTC. Translation: CASRGGPSSYNEQFF.

The chain is built from TRBV6-6 and TRBJ1-6; TRBD1 matches at 10 bases. V trimming: 2 bases; J trimming: 10 bases; junction bases outside the gene matches: 5. Germline CDR1 MNHNY, CDR2 SVGAGI (reference sequence). This CDR3 is built from 15 residues. Written as DNA, the CDR3 is TGTGCCAGCAGTTACCTCCGGGACAGGGGCTCACCCCTCCACTTT. It is translated as CASSYLRDRGSPLHF.

The chain is built from TRBV19 and TRBJ2-1; weak D call: TRBD1 (6 bases). With 5 bases removed from V and 8 bases from J, the gap between germline ends came to 13 bases. The CDR3 spans 13 residues. The V gene's germline CDR1 is LNHDA and CDR2 SQIVND (reference sequence). The CDR3 sequence is CASSPRWGHEQFF. The CDR3 DNA reads TGTGCCAGTAGTCCAAGGTGGGGGCATGAGCAGTTCTTC.

This clone showed up just once. The chain combines TRBV4-2 with TRBJ1-2, with 7 bases lining up with TRBD1. The CDR3 spans 15 residues. The V gene's germline CDR1 is LGHNA and CDR2 YNFKEQ. V shed 0 bases and J 5 bases; nucleotides not matched to a gene: 6. The CDR3 spells CASSQERNRGYGYTF. The CDR3, as DNA: TGTGCCAGCAGCCAAGAGAGGAACAGGGGTTATGGCTACACCTTC.

The chain couples TRBV5-1 to TRBJ2-3; 9 nucleotides agree with TRBD1. CDR3 size: 15 residues. The J segment lost 5 bases and the V segment lost 3 bases, leaving 7 bases of the junction unmatched. Germline CDR1 is SGHRS and CDR2 is YFSETQ. CDR3 DNA sequence: TGCGCCAGCAGCTCCCGGGACAGGGTAGGAGATACGCAGTATTTT. Protein sequence: CASSSRDRVGDTQYF. Full variable domain (remainder filled in from reference TRBV5-1 and TRBJ2-3): KAGVTQTPRYLIKTRGQQVTLSCSPISGHRSVSWYQQTPGQGLQFLFEYFSETQRNKGNFPGRFSGRQFSNSRSEMNVSTLELGDSALYLCASSSRDRVGDTQYFGPGTRLTVL.

The gene calls are TRBV19 and TRBJ1-2, with D unclear. Trimming removed 1 base at V and 5 bases at J, with 8 bases between. Germline assignment: CDR1 LNHDA and CDR2 SQIVND (reference sequence). The CDR3 sequence is 13 residues long. The CDR3 sequence is CASSIGQIYGYTF. For the CDR3, the DNA is TGTGCCAGTAGTATAGGGCAGATATATGGCTACACCTTC.

This clone was seen once. The V gene is TRBV9, the J gene TRBJ2-2, with D possibly matching TRBD2 (5 bases). The germline V and J ends were trimmed by 3 bases and 2 bases, with 11 bases remaining between them. Germline V gene lookup returns CDR1 SGDLS and CDR2 YYNGEE. The CDR3 runs 15 residues. CDR3 coding DNA: TGTGCCAGCAGCGGACTAACCACCAACACCGGGGAGCTGTTTTTT. It yields the protein CASSGLTTNTGELFF. The full variable domain, rest sourced from reference TRBV9 and TRBJ2-2, is DSGVTQTPKHLITATGQRVTLRCSPRSGDLSVYWYQQSLDQGLQFLIQYYNGEERAKGNILERFSAQQFPDLHSELNLSSLELGDSALYFCASSGLTTNTGELFFGEGSRLTVL.

This chain uses TRBV7-3 with TRBJ2-2; TRBD1 matches at 9 bases. CDR3 length: 14 amino acids. J was trimmed by 5 bases and V by 7 bases; bases with no gene match: 5. CDR1 and CDR2 (germline): SGHTA, FQGTGA. CDR3 nucleotide sequence: TGTGCCAGCAAAACCGGGACAGGGACCGGGGAGCTGTTTTTT. As protein: CASKTGTGTGELFF.

The rearrangement uses TRBV30 and TRBJ1-2, with D perhaps matching TRBD1 (5 bases). The CDR3 extends over 13 amino acids. Trimming shortened V by 5 bases and J by 4 bases, and 14 bases separated the two germline ends. Germline-derived CDR1 and CDR2 are GTSNPN and SVGIG (reference sequence). The CDR3 sequence: CAWSIPGLYGYTF. The CDR3 DNA reads TGTGCCTGGTCAATCCCAGGGCTCTATGGCTACACCTTC.

The DNA of the CDR3 is TGTGCCAGCAGCTTGTTGTCAATAGCTAACTATGGCTACACCTTC. Protein: CASSLLSIANYGYTF. The J gene is TRBJ1-2, the V gene TRBV5-4; D is ambiguous. From germline, CDR1 is SGHNT and CDR2 YYREEE (reference sequence). This CDR3 region has 15 residues. The V end was cut by 1 base, the J end by 0 bases, with 10 bases between.

This clone was counted between two and nine times. This sequence joins TRBV3-1 (or the pseudogene TRBV3-2) and TRBJ1-5; D gene uncertain. The germline gives CDR1 LGHDT, CDR2 YNNKEL (reference sequence). V was pared by 0 bases and J by 2 bases, with 11 bases between. The CDR3 consists of 16 residues. CDR3 in amino acids: CASSQDSGFGNQPQHF. The CDR3 DNA follows: TGTGCCAGCAGCCAAGATTCAGGTTTTGGCAATCAGCCCCAGCATTTT.

The chain joins TRBV10-2 to TRBJ2-5, with 7 bases fitting TRBD2. J was trimmed by 7 bases and V by 6 bases; bases with no gene match: 8. The germline V gene has CDR1 WSHSY and CDR2 SAAADI. CDR3 size: 13 residues. The CDR3, as DNA: TGCGCCAGCAGGTCCGGGGGGTTGGGGACCCAGTACTTC. The encoded protein is CASRSGGLGTQYF.

The chain employs TRBV6-5 and TRBJ2-1, with D perhaps matching TRBD2 (6 bases). The germline gives CDR1 MNHEY, CDR2 SVGAGI. Trimming left V 6 bases short and J 10 bases short, with 16 bases between. The CDR3 runs 13 residues. CDR3: CASSPLTSSEQFF. The CDR3, as DNA: TGTGCCAGCAGCCCCCTCACTAGCAGCGAGCAGTTCTTC.

This chain links TRBV4-2 with TRBJ2-5, with D maybe TRBD1 (5 bases). CDR1 and CDR2 from the germline V gene are LGHNA and YNFKEQ. The ends were cut back, 1 base at V and 4 bases at J, with 13 bases in the middle. This CDR3 contains 15 residues. This CDR3 is CASSQVARVGETQYF. As DNA, the CDR3 is TGTGCCAGCAGCCAAGTAGCCAGGGTTGGAGAGACCCAGTACTTC.

V and J are TRBV4-1 and TRBJ2-5, with TRBD1 matching 8 bases. Germline lookup yields CDR1 MGHRA and CDR2 YSYEKL. The CDR3 length is 16 residues. J lost 5 bases, V lost 2 bases, and 10 bases had no gene match. The CDR3 bases are TGCGCCAGCAGCCAATACACAGGGGGTAGTATCGAGACCCAGTACTTC. Residues: CASSQYTGGSIETQYF.

The genes are TRBV7-9 and TRBJ2-2, with a possible D match to TRBD2 (7 bases). CDR3 length: 15 residues. Trimming left V 5 bases short and J 7 bases short, with 17 bases between. Germline lookup yields CDR1 SEHNR and CDR2 FQNEAQ (reference sequence). The CDR3 nucleotides are TGTGCCAGCAGCCGCCGGGCGGGGGCGGACGGGGAGCTGTTTTTT. This codes for CASSRRAGADGELFF.

The chain links TRBV13 to TRBJ1-1, with D perhaps TRBD1 (6 bases). The CDR3 totals 17 residues. Germline V gives CDR1 PRHDT, CDR2 FYEKMQ (reference sequence). The germline V and J ends were trimmed by 2 bases and 4 bases, with 20 bases remaining between them. The CDR3 sequence is CASSLSGYRDGSTEAFF. For the CDR3, the DNA is TGTGCCAGCAGCTTAAGTGGGTACAGGGACGGTAGCACTGAAGCTTTCTTT.

The V and J genes are TRBV2 and TRBJ1-1; 10 bases line up with TRBD1. The length of the CDR3 is 17 residues. Germline loops: CDR1 SNHLY, CDR2 FYNNEI. The V segment lost 4 bases and the J segment 2 bases; nucleotides outside the gene matches: 10. The CDR3 bases are TGTGCCAGCAGTGCACCTCGGGACAGGGGATTTAACACTGAAGCTTTCTTT. As protein: CASSAPRDRGFNTEAFF.